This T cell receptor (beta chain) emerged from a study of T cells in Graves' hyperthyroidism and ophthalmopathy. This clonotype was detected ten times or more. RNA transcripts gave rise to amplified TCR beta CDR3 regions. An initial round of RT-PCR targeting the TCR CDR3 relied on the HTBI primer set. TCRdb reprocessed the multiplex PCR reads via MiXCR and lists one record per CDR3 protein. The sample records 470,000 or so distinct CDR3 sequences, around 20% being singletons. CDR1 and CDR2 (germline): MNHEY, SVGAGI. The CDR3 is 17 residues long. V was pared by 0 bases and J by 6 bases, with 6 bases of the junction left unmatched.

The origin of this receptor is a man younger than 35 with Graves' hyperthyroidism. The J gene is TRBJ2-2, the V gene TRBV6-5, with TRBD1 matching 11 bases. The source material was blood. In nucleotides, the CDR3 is TGTGCCAGCAGTTACTCTCCGGACAGGGGGCGACCCGGGGAGCTGTTTTTT. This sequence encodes CASSYSPDRGRPGELFF.